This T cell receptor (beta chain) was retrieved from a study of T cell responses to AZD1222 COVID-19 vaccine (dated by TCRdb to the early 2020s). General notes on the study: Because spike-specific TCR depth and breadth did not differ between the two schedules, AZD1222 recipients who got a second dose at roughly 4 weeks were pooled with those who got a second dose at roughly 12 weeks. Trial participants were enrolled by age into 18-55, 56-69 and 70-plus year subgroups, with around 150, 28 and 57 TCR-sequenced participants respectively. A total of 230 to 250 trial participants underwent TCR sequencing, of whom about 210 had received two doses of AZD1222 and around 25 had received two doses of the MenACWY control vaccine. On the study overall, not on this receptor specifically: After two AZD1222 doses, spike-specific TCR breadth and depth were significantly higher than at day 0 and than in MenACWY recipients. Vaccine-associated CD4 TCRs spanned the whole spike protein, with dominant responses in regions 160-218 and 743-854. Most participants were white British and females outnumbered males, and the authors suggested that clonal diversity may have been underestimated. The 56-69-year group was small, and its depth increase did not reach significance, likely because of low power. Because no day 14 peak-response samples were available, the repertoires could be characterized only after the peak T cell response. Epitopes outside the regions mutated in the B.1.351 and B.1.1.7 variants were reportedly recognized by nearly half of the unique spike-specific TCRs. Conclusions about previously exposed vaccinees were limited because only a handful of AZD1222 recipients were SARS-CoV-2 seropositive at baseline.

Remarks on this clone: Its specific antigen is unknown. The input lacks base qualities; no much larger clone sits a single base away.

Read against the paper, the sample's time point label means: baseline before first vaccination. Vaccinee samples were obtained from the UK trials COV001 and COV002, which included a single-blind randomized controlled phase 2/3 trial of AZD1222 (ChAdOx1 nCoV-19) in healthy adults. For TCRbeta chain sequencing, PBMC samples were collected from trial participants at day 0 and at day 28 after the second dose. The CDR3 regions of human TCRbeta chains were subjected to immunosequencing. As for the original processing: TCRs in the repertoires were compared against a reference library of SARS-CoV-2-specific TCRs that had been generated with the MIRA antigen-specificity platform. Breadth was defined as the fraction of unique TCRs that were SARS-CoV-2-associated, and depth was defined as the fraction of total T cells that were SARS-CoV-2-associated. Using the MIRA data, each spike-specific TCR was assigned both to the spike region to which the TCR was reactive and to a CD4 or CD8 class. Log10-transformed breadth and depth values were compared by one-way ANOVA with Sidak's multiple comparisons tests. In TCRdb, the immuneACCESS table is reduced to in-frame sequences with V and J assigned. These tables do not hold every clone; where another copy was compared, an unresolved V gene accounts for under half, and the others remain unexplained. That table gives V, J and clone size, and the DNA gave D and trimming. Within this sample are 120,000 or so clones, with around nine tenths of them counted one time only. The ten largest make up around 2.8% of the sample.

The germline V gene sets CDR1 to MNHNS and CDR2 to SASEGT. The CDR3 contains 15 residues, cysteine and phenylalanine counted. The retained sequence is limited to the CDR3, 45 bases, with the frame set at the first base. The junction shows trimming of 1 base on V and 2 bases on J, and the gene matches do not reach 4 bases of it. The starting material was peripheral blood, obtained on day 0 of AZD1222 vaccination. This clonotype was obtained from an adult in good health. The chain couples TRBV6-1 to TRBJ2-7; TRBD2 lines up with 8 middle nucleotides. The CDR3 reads CASSEGLATTYEQYF. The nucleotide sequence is TGTGCCAGCAGTGAAGGACTAGCGACCACCTACGAGCAGTACTTC.